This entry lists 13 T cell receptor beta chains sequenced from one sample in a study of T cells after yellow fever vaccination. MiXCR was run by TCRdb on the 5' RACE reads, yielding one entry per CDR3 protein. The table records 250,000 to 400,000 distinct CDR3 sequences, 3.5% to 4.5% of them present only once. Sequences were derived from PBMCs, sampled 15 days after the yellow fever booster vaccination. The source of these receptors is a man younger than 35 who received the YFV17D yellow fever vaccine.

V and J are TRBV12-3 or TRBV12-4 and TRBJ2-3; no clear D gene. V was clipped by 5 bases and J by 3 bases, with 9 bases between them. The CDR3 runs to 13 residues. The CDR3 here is CASSTRTTDTQYF. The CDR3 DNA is TGTGCCAGCAGTACACGTACAACAGATACGCAGTATTTT.

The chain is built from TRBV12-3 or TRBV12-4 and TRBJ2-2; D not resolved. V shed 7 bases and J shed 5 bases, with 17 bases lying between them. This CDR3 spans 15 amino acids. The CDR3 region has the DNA TGTGCCAGCAATCCGACGGTAGTGGGGACCGGGGAGCTGTTTTTT. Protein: CASNPTVVGTGELFF.

CDR3 in amino acids: CASSLEGGAETQYF. Here the CDR3 DNA reads TGTGCCAGCAGCTTAGAAGGCGGGGCAGAGACCCAGTACTTC. This chain links TRBV11-2 with TRBJ2-5, with D possibly matching TRBD2 (6 bases). CDR1 SGHAT and CDR2 FQNNGV come from the germline V gene. Trimming took 0 bases from V and 4 from J, leaving 9 bases between them. This CDR3 is built from 14 residues.

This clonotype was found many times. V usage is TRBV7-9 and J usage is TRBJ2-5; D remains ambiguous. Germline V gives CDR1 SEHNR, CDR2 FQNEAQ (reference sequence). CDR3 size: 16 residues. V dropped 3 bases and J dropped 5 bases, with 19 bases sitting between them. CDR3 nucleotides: TGTGCCAGCAGCTTGGAAGTAGGGTTCCCTCGGGAGACCCAGTACTTC. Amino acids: CASSLEVGFPRETQYF.

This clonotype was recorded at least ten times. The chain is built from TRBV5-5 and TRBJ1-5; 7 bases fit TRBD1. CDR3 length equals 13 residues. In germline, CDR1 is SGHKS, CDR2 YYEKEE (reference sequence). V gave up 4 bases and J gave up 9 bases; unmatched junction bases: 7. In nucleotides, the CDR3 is TGTGCCAGCAGCCCAGGGGGGGGGCGGCCCCAGCATTTT. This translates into CASSPGGGRPQHF. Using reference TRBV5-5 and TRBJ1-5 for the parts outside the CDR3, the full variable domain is DAGVTQSPTHLIKTRGQQVTLRCSPISGHKSVSWYQQVLGQGPQFIFQYYEKEERGRGNFPDRFSARQFPNYSSELNVNALLLGDSALYLCASSPGGGRPQHFGDGTRLSIL.

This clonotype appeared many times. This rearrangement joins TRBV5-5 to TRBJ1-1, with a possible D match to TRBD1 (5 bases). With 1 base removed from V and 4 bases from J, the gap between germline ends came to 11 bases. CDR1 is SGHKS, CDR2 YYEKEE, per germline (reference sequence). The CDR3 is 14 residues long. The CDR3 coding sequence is TGTGCCAGCAGCTTGTACAACGGGGGCACTGAAGCTTTCTTT. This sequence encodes CASSLYNGGTEAFF. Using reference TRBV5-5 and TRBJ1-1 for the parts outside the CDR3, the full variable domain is DAGVTQSPTHLIKTRGQQVTLRCSPISGHKSVSWYQQVLGQGPQFIFQYYEKEERGRGNFPDRFSARQFPNYSSELNVNALLLGDSALYLCASSLYNGGTEAFFGQGTRLTVV.

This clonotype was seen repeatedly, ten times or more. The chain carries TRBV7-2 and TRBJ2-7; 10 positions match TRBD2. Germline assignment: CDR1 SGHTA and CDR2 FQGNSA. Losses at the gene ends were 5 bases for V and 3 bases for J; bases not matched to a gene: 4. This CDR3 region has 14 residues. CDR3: CASSLGLAVYEQYF. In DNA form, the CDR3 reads TGTGCCAGCAGCCTCGGACTAGCGGTCTACGAGCAGTACTTC.

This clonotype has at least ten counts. CDR3: CASSQEPDYTGELFF. The CDR3 DNA is TGCGCCAGCAGCCAAGAACCCGACTACACCGGGGAGCTGTTTTTT. This chain links TRBV4-1 with TRBJ2-2; D unclear. Trimming removed 0 bases from V and 3 bases from J, with 8 bases in between. The germline V gene has CDR1 MGHRA and CDR2 YSYEKL. This CDR3 is 15 amino acids long.

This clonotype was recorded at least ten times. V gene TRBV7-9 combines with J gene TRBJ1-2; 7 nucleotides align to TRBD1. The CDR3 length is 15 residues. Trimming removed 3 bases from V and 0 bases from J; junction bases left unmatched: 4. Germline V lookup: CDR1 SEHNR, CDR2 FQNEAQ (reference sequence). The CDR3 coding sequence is TGTGCCAGCAGCTTCAGGGACAGAACTAACTATGGCTACACCTTC. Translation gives CASSFRDRTNYGYTF.

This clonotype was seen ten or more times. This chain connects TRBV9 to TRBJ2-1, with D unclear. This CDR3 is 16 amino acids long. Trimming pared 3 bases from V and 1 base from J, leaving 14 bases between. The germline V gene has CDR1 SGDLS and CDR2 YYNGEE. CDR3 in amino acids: CASSGGTVRSYNEQFF. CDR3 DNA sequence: TGTGCCAGCAGCGGTGGTACCGTGCGGTCCTACAATGAGCAGTTCTTC.

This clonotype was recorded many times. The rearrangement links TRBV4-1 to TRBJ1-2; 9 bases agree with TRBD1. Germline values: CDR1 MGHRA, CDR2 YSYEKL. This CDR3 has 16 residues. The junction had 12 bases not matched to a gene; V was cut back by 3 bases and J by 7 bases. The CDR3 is CASSHYLRDRESGYTF. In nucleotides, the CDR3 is TGCGCCAGCAGCCATTACCTCCGGGACAGGGAAAGTGGCTACACCTTC.

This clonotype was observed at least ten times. The CDR3 here is CASSRNQETQYF. The CDR3 DNA reads TGCGCCAGCAGTAGAAACCAAGAGACCCAGTACTTC. The V and J genes are TRBV5-1 and TRBJ2-5; no clear D. The CDR3 is 12 amino acids. V was cut by 5 bases and J by 0 bases, with 5 bases left in between. The germline V gene encodes CDR1 SGHRS and CDR2 YFSETQ.

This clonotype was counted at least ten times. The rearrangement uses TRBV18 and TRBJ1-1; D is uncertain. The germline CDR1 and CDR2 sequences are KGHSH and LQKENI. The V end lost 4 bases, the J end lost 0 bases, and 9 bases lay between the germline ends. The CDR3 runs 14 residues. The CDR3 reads CASSLDTLNTEAFF. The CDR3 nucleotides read TGTGCCAGCTCACTCGACACCCTGAACACTGAAGCTTTCTTT.